A single sample is the source of the 24 T cell receptor beta chains below, sequenced in a study of T cells in Graves' hyperthyroidism and ophthalmopathy (dated 2019 in TCRdb). Libraries were constructed by multiplex PCR. Sequencing took place on an Illumina HiSeq 2000. The TCR beta CDR3 regions were amplified from RNA transcripts. For the first round of RT-PCR on the TCR CDR3, the HTBI primer set was used together with the Qiagen OneStep RT-PCR kit. TCRdb handled the public reads itself, with Q25 trimming in fastp and clone calling in MiXCR, and kept productive beta chains. Identical CDR3 protein sequences are pooled into one entry, listed with their most common genes and DNA. This sample is represented by about 280,000 distinct CDR3 sequences; less than 30% of them were singletons. About 30% of the sample belongs to the ten largest clones. Material: blood. The receptors were sampled from a middle-aged man with Graves' hyperthyroidism that later progressed to Graves' ophthalmopathy.

In DNA, the CDR3 is TGTGCCAGCAGGGGGGGGATCCTAATCGACGAGCAGTACTTC. Protein sequence: CASRGGILIDEQYF. The V and J genes are TRBV6-2 or TRBV6-3 and TRBJ2-7; 7 bases fit TRBD2. V trimming: 6 bases; J trimming: 5 bases; junction bases outside the gene matches: 10. The germline V gene has CDR1 MNHEY and CDR2 SVGEGT. The CDR3 is 14 amino acids.

This clonotype appeared a few times. The CDR3 DNA reads as TGTGCCAGCAGTGGCCGGGACAGCTATGGCTACACCTTC. It encodes CASSGRDSYGYTF. The J gene is TRBJ1-2, the V gene TRBV6-2 or TRBV6-3, with 7 bases aligning to TRBD1. The trim removed 5 bases at V and 4 bases at J, leaving 4 bases unmatched. The length of the CDR3 is 13 residues. Germline-derived CDR1 and CDR2 are MNHEY and SVGEGT.

This clonotype was recorded at least ten times. CDR3: CSAPYGGAATEAFF. The CDR3 DNA reads TGCAGTGCTCCTTACGGGGGGGCCGCCACTGAAGCTTTCTTT. The chain carries TRBV20-1 and TRBJ1-1; TRBD1 is a possible D gene (6 bases). Germline V gene data show CDR1 as DFQATT and CDR2 as SNEGSKA (reference sequence). V was cut by 5 bases and J by 4 bases, with 17 bases left in between. The CDR3 loop spans 14 amino acids.

J is TRBJ2-7 and V is TRBV6-2 or TRBV6-3; no reliable D call. Germline-derived CDR1 and CDR2 are MNHEY and SVGEGT. This CDR3 contains 14 residues. The V end lost 5 bases, the J end lost 2 bases, and 13 bases lay between the germline ends. The CDR3 here is CASSTPAGAYEQYF. In DNA form, the CDR3 reads TGTGCCAGCAGTACCCCGGCCGGCGCCTACGAGCAGTACTTC.

This clonotype was detected many times. This sequence joins TRBV6-1 and TRBJ1-5; 12 nucleotides match TRBD1. The V segment lost 4 bases and the J segment 7 bases; nucleotides outside the gene matches: 5. The CDR3 loop spans 15 amino acids. Germline V gives CDR1 MNHNS, CDR2 SASEGT. The chain's CDR3 is CASSAGTGGWQPQHF. DNA of the CDR3: TGTGCCAGCAGTGCCGGGACAGGGGGCTGGCAGCCCCAGCATTTT.

The chain links TRBV7-6 to TRBJ1-6, with D uncertain. CDR3 length: 14 residues. The germline V gene encodes CDR1 SGHVS and CDR2 FNYEAQ. V lost 2 bases, J lost 6 bases, and 8 bases lay in between. The CDR3 region has the DNA TGTGCCAGCAGCTTACCGAGCCCTAATTCACCCCTCCACTTT. Translation gives CASSLPSPNSPLHF.

Many counts were recorded for this clonotype. The genes are TRBV7-2 and TRBJ2-5, with 7 bases identical to TRBD2. With V trimmed by 9 bases and J by 9 bases, 19 bases remained unmatched. Germline CDR1 SGHTA, CDR2 FQGNSA. The CDR3 covers 15 residues. CDR3 nucleotides: TGTGCCAGTACCTTCGAGCGGGATAGGGGTCGGGCCCAGTACTTC. Translated, it gives CASTFERDRGRAQYF.

Ten or more counts support this clonotype. The rearrangement uses TRBV20-1 and TRBJ2-7; 7 bases map to TRBD2. This CDR3 contains 13 residues. V dropped 7 bases and J dropped 2; count of bases not matched to a gene: 8. CDR1 and CDR2 (germline): DFQATT, SNEGSKA (reference sequence). The CDR3 bases are TGCAGTGTGGCGACTAGCAGAGCCTACGAGCAGTACTTC. Its translation is CSVATSRAYEQYF.

This clonotype was recorded many times. CDR3 in amino acids: CASSPRTGEWETQYF. In DNA, the CDR3 is TGTGCCAGCAGCCCCCGGACAGGGGAGTGGGAGACCCAGTACTTC. The rearrangement joins TRBV7-2 to TRBJ2-5; TRBD1 aligns across 9 bases. V was pared by 5 bases and J by 5 bases, with 9 bases of the junction left unmatched. From germline, CDR1 is SGHTA and CDR2 FQGNSA. The CDR3 length is 15 residues.

The chain links TRBV7-2 to TRBJ2-7; TRBD2 matches 8 bases. This CDR3 is 15 amino acids long. CDR1 is SGHTA, CDR2 FQGNSA, per germline. V was clipped by 3 bases and J by 4 bases; unmatched bases: 8. CDR3 coding DNA: TGTGCCAGCAGCTTCCCGGATAGCGGGAAATACGAGCAGTACTTC. It encodes CASSFPDSGKYEQYF.

This chain connects TRBV20-1 to TRBJ2-7; D may be TRBD1 or TRBD2 (5 bases each). This CDR3 is built from 12 residues. V was cut by 5 bases and J by 2 bases, with 10 bases left in between. Looked up from germline, CDR1 is DFQATT and CDR2 is SNEGSKA (reference sequence). This CDR3 is CSAGKGPYEQYF. The CDR3 DNA sequence: TGCAGTGCTGGTAAGGGACCCTACGAGCAGTACTTC.

This chain links TRBV6-7 with TRBJ2-7, with 12 bases lining up with TRBD2. TRBV6-7 is an ORF; its function is uncertain. The CDR3 consists of 18 residues. V lost 2 bases and J lost 3; bases outside the gene matches: 11. CDR3 DNA: TGTGCCAGCAGTTACACATCATACCCACTAGCGGGAGGCTACGAGCAGTACTTC. This sequence encodes CASSYTSYPLAGGYEQYF.

The chain links TRBV24-1 to TRBJ2-7; perhaps D is TRBD1 or TRBD2 (5 bases each). The CDR3 is made up of 12 amino acids. The V end lost 12 bases, the J end lost 0 bases, and 11 bases lay between the germline ends. The germline V gene encodes CDR1 KGHDR and CDR2 SFDVKD. The CDR3 sequence is CAGWGSSYEQYF. Written as DNA, the CDR3 is TGTGCCGGATGGGGGAGCTCCTACGAGCAGTACTTC.

This clonotype was recorded many times. The chain carries TRBV12-3 or TRBV12-4 and TRBJ2-2, with TRBD1 matching over 7 bases. The CDR3 is 14 amino acids. V lost 6 bases and J lost 1; bases outside the gene matches: 2. CDR3 sequence (DNA): TGTGCCAGCAGGGGACAGAGGAACACCGGGGAGCTGTTTTTT. Its translation: CASRGQRNTGELFF.

The chain couples TRBV29-1 to TRBJ2-7, with a weak D call TRBD1 (6 bases). Germline assignment: CDR1 SQVTM and CDR2 ANQGSEA. Trimming took 4 bases from V and 4 from J, leaving 35 bases between them. CDR3 length equals 20 residues. The CDR3 protein is CSVGTVERNSSKLLFYEQYF. The CDR3 DNA sequence: TGCAGCGTTGGGACAGTTGAGCGGAACAGCAGCAAACTTCTGTTTTACGAGCAGTACTTC.

The V gene is TRBV12-3 or TRBV12-4, the J gene TRBJ1-3; D may be TRBD1 (5 bases). The CDR3 consists of 14 residues. The V and J ends lost 2 bases and 2 bases respectively, with 7 bases between them. The CDR3 region has the DNA TGTGCCAGCAGTTTATTGGGGGCTGGAAACACCATATATTTT. As protein: CASSLLGAGNTIYF.

Worth noting for this clonotype: Possible read error: a much larger clone is one base away. V and J are TRBV3-1 and TRBJ1-2; 7 bases line up with TRBD1. CDR1 is LGHDT and CDR2 is YNNKEL in the germline V gene (reference sequence). The trim removed 1 base at V and 12 bases at J, leaving 8 bases unmatched. The CDR3 sequence is 13 residues long. The CDR3 is CASSQGQGNGHTF. In DNA form, the CDR3 reads TGTGCCAGCAGCCAAGGACAGGGTAACGGCCACACCTTC.

This clonotype was observed at least ten times. The chain is built from TRBV19 and TRBJ1-6, with TRBD1 matching over 7 bases. J gave up 7 bases and V 1 base, and 13 bases lay outside the gene matches. The CDR3 covers 18 residues. Germline V gives CDR1 LNHDA, CDR2 SQIVND (reference sequence). The chain's CDR3 is CASSIGQGRTPRNSPLHF. CDR3 bases: TGTGCCAGTAGTATAGGACAGGGTCGAACACCAAGAAATTCACCCCTCCACTTT.

This clonotype was counted at least ten times. The chain links TRBV15 to TRBJ2-6; 7 bases match TRBD1. The CDR3 length is 16 residues. The V gene's germline CDR1 is LNHNV and CDR2 YYDKDF (reference sequence). Germline trimming cut 4 bases from V and 5 bases from J; bases unmatched to any gene: 8. The CDR3 sequence is CATSKTGAPWANVLTF. CDR3 nucleotide sequence: TGTGCCACCAGCAAAACAGGGGCGCCTTGGGCCAACGTCCTGACTTTC. The full variable domain, rest sourced from reference TRBV15 and TRBJ2-6, is DAMVIQNPRYQVTQFGKPVTLSCSQTLNHNVMYWYQQKSSQAPKLLFHYYDKDFNNEADTPDNFQSRRPNTSFCFLDIRSPGLGDTAMYLCATSKTGAPWANVLTFGAGSRLTVL.

This chain uses TRBV28 with TRBJ1-5; D not resolved. In germline, CDR1 is MDHEN, CDR2 SYDVKM. The V gene lost 6 bases and the J gene lost 4 bases, with 13 bases spanning the gap. The CDR3 contains 14 residues. CDR3 nucleotides: TGTGCCAGCAGCATGGACCTACCAAATCAGCCCCAGCATTTT. It is translated as CASSMDLPNQPQHF.

This clonotype has a count of ten or more. The rearrangement uses TRBV29-1 and TRBJ1-2; unclear D gene. CDR1 is SQVTM and CDR2 is ANQGSEA in the germline V gene. Trimming took off 4 bases at V and 9 bases at J, with 15 bases between the two ends. This CDR3 is built from 12 residues. Here the CDR3 DNA reads TGCAGCGTTGTTCCCGGGGATGGTAGCTACACCTTC. It translates to CSVVPGDGSYTF.

This clonotype was seen ten or more times. The chain joins TRBV12-3 or TRBV12-4 to TRBJ2-6, with D possibly matching TRBD1 (6 bases). The CDR3 has 14 residues. Trimming cost V 3 bases and J 3 bases, with 6 bases left between them. The CDR3, as DNA: TGTGCCAGCAGTTTCAGGGGTGGGGCCAACGTCCTGACTTTC. Its translation: CASSFRGGANVLTF.

In its sample, this clonotype was seen many times. The chain is built from TRBV5-1 and TRBJ2-7; 7 bases match TRBD2. CDR1 is SGHRS, CDR2 YFSETQ, per germline. This CDR3 spans 13 amino acids. Germline trimming cut 1 base from V and 5 bases from J; bases unmatched to any gene: 3. The CDR3 sequence: CASSLPGGNEQYF. DNA of the CDR3: TGCGCCAGCAGCTTGCCGGGAGGTAACGAGCAGTACTTC.

The table lists this clonotype with many counts. The genes are TRBV29-1 and TRBJ2-4; TRBD2 agrees at 7 bases. V was pared by 4 bases and J by 6 bases, with 15 bases of the junction left unmatched. The CDR3 is 16 residues long. Germline CDR1 reads SQVTM; CDR2 reads ANQGSEA. The CDR3 coding sequence is TGCAGCGTTGGCCTTGGCGGGAGTAGGGGAGCAAACATTCAGTACTTC. It is translated as CSVGLGGSRGANIQYF.